The 23 T cell receptor beta chains presented below share a single source sample, sequenced in a study of control samples from healthy donors and cancer patients. The assay was immunoSEQ multiplex PCR, and TCRdb's table has in-frame clones only and misses some. The repertoire consists of fewer than 150,000 clones, with roughly nine tenths occurring once and the leading ten covering 7.8%. The source material was blood. These receptors were taken from a woman aged 18-29 years in good health.

This sequence joins TRBV6-5 and TRBJ2-5, with TRBD1 matching over 9 bases. The V and J ends lost 4 bases and 5 bases, in that order; junction bases with no gene match: 5. The CDR3 runs 14 residues. The V gene's germline CDR1 is MNHEY and CDR2 SVGAGI. The CDR3 DNA sequence: TGTGCCAGCAGTTCGGGACAGGGACACGAGACCCAGTACTTC. Amino acids: CASSSGQGHETQYF.

The chain couples TRBV7-3 to TRBJ1-1; perhaps TRBD1 as D (5 bases). Germline V CDR1 and CDR2: SGHTA, FQGTGA. This CDR3 contains 14 residues. Trimming removed 5 bases at V and 0 bases at J, with 10 bases between. CDR3 region: CASSLSRVNTEAFF. The CDR3 DNA sequence: TGTGCCAGCAGCCTCTCCAGGGTGAACACTGAAGCTTTCTTT.

The rearrangement joins TRBV7-9 to TRBJ2-1; 13 bases are shared with TRBD2. V lost 6 bases to trimming and J lost 7 bases; unmatched junction nucleotides: 6. Germline CDR1 SEHNR, CDR2 FQNEAQ (reference sequence). This CDR3 is built from 15 residues. CDR3 sequence: CASSALAGGPNEQFF. The CDR3 coding sequence is TGTGCCAGCAGTGCACTAGCGGGGGGGCCGAATGAGCAGTTCTTC.

The CDR3 protein is CASSLDRVYEQYF. The CDR3 DNA reads TGTGCCAGCAGCCTGGACAGGGTCTACGAGCAGTACTTC. The gene calls are TRBV6-2 or TRBV6-3 and TRBJ2-7; 8 bases fit TRBD1. CDR1 is MNHEY, CDR2 SVGEGT, per germline. The CDR3 is 13 residues long. V was pared by 6 bases and J by 3 bases, with 4 bases of the junction left unmatched.

J is TRBJ2-2 and V is TRBV19; tentatively, D is TRBD2 (6 bases). CDR1 LNHDA and CDR2 SQIVND come from the germline V gene (reference sequence). There are 16 residues in the CDR3. Trimming left V 5 bases short and J 1 base short, with 14 bases between. CDR3 protein: CASSPRGLLNTGELFF. The DNA for the CDR3 is TGTGCCAGTAGTCCGCGTGGACTATTGAACACCGGGGAGCTGTTTTTT.

The rearrangement links TRBV24-1 to TRBJ2-1; D gene uncertain. Trimming shortened V by 3 bases and J by 6 bases, and 17 bases separated the two germline ends. CDR3 length: 16 amino acids. Germline V gene data show CDR1 as KGHDR and CDR2 as SFDVKD. The CDR3 loop reads CATSDGIRAPGNEQFF. CDR3 coding DNA: TGTGCCACCAGTGATGGAATACGGGCTCCTGGCAATGAGCAGTTCTTC.

The V gene is TRBV5-1, the J gene TRBJ2-3; 8 positions match TRBD2. The V gene's germline CDR1 is SGHRS and CDR2 YFSETQ. V shed 4 bases and J 5 bases; nucleotides not matched to a gene: 6. The CDR3 consists of 14 residues. Here the CDR3 reads CASSPGSGGDTQYF. In nucleotides, the CDR3 is TGCGCCAGCAGCCCAGGGAGCGGGGGAGATACGCAGTATTTT.

The gene calls are TRBV28 and TRBJ2-7, with D unresolved. CDR3 size: 11 residues. CDR1 and CDR2 (germline): MDHEN, SYDVKM. V shed 6 bases and J shed 7 bases, with 10 bases lying between them. The DNA of the CDR3 is TGTGCCAGCAGCCTGTTTGGAGAGCAGTACTTC. Encoded protein: CASSLFGEQYF.

The genes are TRBV13 and TRBJ1-2; D ambiguous. The CDR3 length is 14 residues. Germline-derived CDR1 and CDR2 are PRHDT and FYEKMQ (reference sequence). Trimming left V 5 bases short and J 4 bases short, with 14 bases between. The CDR3 DNA reads TGTGCCAGCAGCCAAACGAGGGCTAGCTATGGCTACACCTTC. Translating it yields CASSQTRASYGYTF. Looking up the rest from reference TRBV13 and TRBJ1-2 gives the full variable domain: AAGVIQSPRHLIKEKRETATLKCYPIPRHDTVYWYQQGPGQDPQFLISFYEKMQSDKGSIPDRFSAQQFSDYHSELNMSSLELGDSALYFCASSQTRASYGYTFGSGTRLTVV.

This rearrangement joins TRBV6-5 to TRBJ2-7; a weak D match, TRBD2 (5 bases). The CDR3 runs to 13 residues. CDR1 MNHEY and CDR2 SVGAGI come from the germline V gene. V dropped 0 bases and J dropped 7 bases, with 10 bases sitting between them. The CDR3 protein is CASSYSEGLEQYF. The CDR3 coding sequence is TGTGCCAGCAGTTACTCTGAGGGTCTGGAGCAGTACTTC.

The chain joins TRBV18 to TRBJ2-7; possible D gene TRBD1, 5 bases. Germline CDR1 KGHSH, CDR2 LQKENI. V shed 6 bases and J shed 6 bases, with 15 bases lying between them. The length of the CDR3 is 13 residues. This CDR3 reads CASSQYTGREQYF. CDR3 in DNA: TGTGCCAGCTCCCAATATACAGGTCGCGAGCAGTACTTC.

The V call is TRBV9, the J call TRBJ2-3, with D perhaps matching TRBD2 (5 bases). The germline gives CDR1 SGDLS, CDR2 YYNGEE. This CDR3 is built from 15 residues. V was clipped by 0 bases and J by 2 bases, with 10 bases between them. The CDR3 region has the DNA TGTGCCAGCAGCGTAGCTCCCGGGGTCACAGATACGCAGTATTTT. It specifies CASSVAPGVTDTQYF.

The sample holds a few counts of this clone. This rearrangement joins TRBV3-1 (or the pseudogene TRBV3-2) to TRBJ1-2; D is unresolved. V lost 1 base to trimming and J lost 5 bases, with 8 bases between them. Per the germline V gene, CDR1 is LGHDT and CDR2 is YNNKEL (reference sequence). The CDR3 has 13 residues. This CDR3 reads CASSQAGVYGYTF. The CDR3 nucleotides read TGTGCCAGCAGCCAAGCAGGAGTATATGGCTACACCTTC.

The chain recombines TRBV10-1 with TRBJ1-1; no clear D gene. CDR1 and CDR2 (germline): WNHNN, SYGVQD (reference sequence). The CDR3 covers 13 residues. V was clipped by 9 bases and J by 0 bases, with 11 bases between them. The CDR3 spells CARDSFMNTEAFF. The CDR3 coding sequence is TGCGCCAGAGATAGCTTTATGAACACTGAAGCTTTCTTT.

The chain combines TRBV6-5 with TRBJ2-7; 7 bases fit TRBD2. Germline CDR1 reads MNHEY; CDR2 reads SVGAGI. Trimming at V came to 4 bases and at J to 3 bases, leaving 6 bases not matched to a gene. This CDR3 region has 14 residues. CDR3 loop: CASSSSGVNYEQYF. The DNA for the CDR3 is TGTGCCAGCAGTTCGAGCGGGGTCAACTACGAGCAGTACTTC.

V usage is TRBV18 and J usage is TRBJ1-4; D is uncertain. Germline CDR1 is KGHSH and CDR2 is LQKENI. V was cut by 0 bases and J by 5 bases, with 10 bases left in between. The CDR3 is 15 amino acids. The CDR3 DNA follows: TGTGCCAGCTCACCACCCGGGAGTCCGAATGAAAAACTGTTTTTT. Translation gives CASSPPGSPNEKLFF. The whole variable domain, filled in from reference TRBV18 and TRBJ1-4, reads NAGVMQNPRHLVRRRGQEARLRCSPMKGHSHVYWYRQLPEEGLKFMVYLQKENIIDESGMPKERFSAEFPKEGPSILRIQQVVRGDSAAYFCASSPPGSPNEKLFFGSGTQLSVL.

The V call is TRBV18, the J call TRBJ2-5, with a weak D call TRBD2 (6 bases). This CDR3 has 16 residues. The germline V and J ends were trimmed by 3 bases and 4 bases, with 18 bases remaining between them. Germline V gives CDR1 KGHSH, CDR2 LQKENI. The CDR3 here is CASSPRRGVISETQYF. CDR3 sequence (DNA): TGTGCCAGCTCACCTCGGCGGGGCGTCATCTCAGAGACCCAGTACTTC.

V gene TRBV28 combines with J gene TRBJ1-2, with 8 bases matching TRBD1. Germline CDR1 reads MDHEN; CDR2 reads SYDVKM. Losses at the gene ends were 6 bases for V and 2 bases for J; bases not matched to a gene: 8. CDR3 length equals 15 residues. As DNA, the CDR3 is TGTGCCAGCAGAGGCAGGGGGCCCACCAACTATGGCTACACCTTC. Translating it yields CASRGRGPTNYGYTF.

The chain couples TRBV7-2 to TRBJ2-7; TRBD2 is a possible D gene (5 bases). This CDR3 has 13 residues. CDR1 and CDR2 (germline): SGHTA, FQGNSA. V lost 2 bases to trimming and J lost 7 bases, with 12 bases between them. In DNA form, the CDR3 reads TGTGCCAGCAGCTTAATCGGGCCGGGAGAGCAGTACTTC. Translating it yields CASSLIGPGEQYF.

The rearrangement uses TRBV6-5 and TRBJ1-6, with 8 positions matching TRBD1. V dropped 9 bases and J dropped 3; count of bases not matched to a gene: 7. Germline loops: CDR1 MNHEY, CDR2 SVGAGI. This CDR3 region has 15 residues. The CDR3 is CASWDRKVYNSPLHF. DNA of the CDR3: TGTGCCAGTTGGGACAGGAAAGTCTATAATTCACCCCTCCACTTT.

The chain is built from TRBV7-6 and TRBJ1-3; no reliable D call. CDR1 and CDR2 (germline): SGHVS, FNYEAQ. The V end lost 3 bases, the J end lost 4 bases, and 10 bases lay between the germline ends. CDR3 size: 14 residues. The CDR3 here is CASSLGSWGNTIYF. The CDR3 DNA reads as TGTGCCAGCAGCTTGGGCTCTTGGGGAAACACCATATATTTT.

The genes are TRBV9 and TRBJ1-4; D uncertain. The CDR3 spans 15 residues. The V and J ends lost 0 bases and 5 bases respectively, with 11 bases between them. Germline lookup yields CDR1 SGDLS and CDR2 YYNGEE. CDR3: CASSVGAGGNEKLFF. The CDR3 coding sequence is TGTGCCAGCAGCGTAGGGGCCGGTGGGAATGAAAAACTGTTTTTT. Combining the CDR3 with reference TRBV9 and TRBJ1-4 gives the whole variable domain DSGVTQTPKHLITATGQRVTLRCSPRSGDLSVYWYQQSLDQGLQFLIQYYNGEERAKGNILERFSAQQFPDLHSELNLSSLELGDSALYFCASSVGAGGNEKLFFGSGTQLSVL.

The chain links TRBV5-4 to TRBJ2-2, with 7 bases that match TRBD2. Losses at the gene ends were 2 bases for V and 6 bases for J; bases not matched to a gene: 4. The CDR3 is 14 amino acids. The germline V gene has CDR1 SGHNT and CDR2 YYREEE (reference sequence). The CDR3 DNA reads TGTGCCAGCAGCTTCGGGGAGGGCCCCGGGGAGCTGTTTTTT. Translated: CASSFGEGPGELFF.